This record looks at one TCR beta chain sequence and its context. Sequenced by immunoSEQ multiplex PCR; TCRdb stores in-frame clones only, minus some. The table lists some 45,000 clones, about 85% of them singletons, with about 5.2% in the top ten. The CDR3 is 13 amino acids. Per the germline V gene, CDR1 is SGHVS and CDR2 is FNYEAQ. V shed 3 bases and J shed 6 bases, with 10 bases lying between them. The record originates from a study of OX40 agonist ivuxolimab in advanced cancers. The genes are TRBV7-6 and TRBJ2-3, with D unclear. Sequencing was performed on CD4+ or CD8+ T cells sorted from blood, taken in a trial of the OX40 agonist ivuxolimab. The TCR comes from an adult with an advanced solid tumor such as melanoma, head and neck, liver or kidney cancer. The CDR3 DNA follows: TGTGCCAGCAGCTTGAGAATTGCGGATACGCAGTATTTT. Translation: CASSLRIADTQYF.